A selection of T cell receptor beta chains follows, all from one sample in a study of cytomegalovirus exposure and HLA in healthy donors. Profiled with immunoSEQ multiplex PCR; TCRdb holds only in-frame clones, not every one. The sample has about 180,000 clones; around 84% are singletons. The specimen was PBMCs. Source of these receptors: a girl aged 2-9 years in good health and CMV-seropositive. CDR3s include the opening cysteine and the closing phenylalanine or tryptophan. Each record gives: D gene, clone size, J gene, V gene, CDR3 DNA, CDR3 protein. D genes are given only for firm matches. Not all rows give a size; the values are once, few, many and, for expanded clones, a class.

D gene: TRBD1
clone size: few
J gene: TRBJ2-7
V gene: TRBV5-1
CDR3 DNA: TGCGCCAGCAGCCGACAGGGTGACGAGCAGTACTTC
CDR3 protein: CASSRQGDEQYF

D gene: TRBD1
clone size: -
J gene: TRBJ1-6
V gene: TRBV9
CDR3 DNA: TGTGCCAGCAGCGGGACAGGGAATCACTCCTATAATTCACCCCTCCACTTT
CDR3 protein: CASSGTGNHSYNSPLHF

D gene: -
clone size: -
J gene: TRBJ2-1
V gene: TRBV6-5
CDR3 DNA: TGTGCCAGCAGTTACTTACAGGGAAATGAGCAGTTCTTC
CDR3 protein: CASSYLQGNEQFF

D gene: -
clone size: -
J gene: TRBJ1-2
V gene: TRBV30
CDR3 DNA: TGTGCCTGGACGAAAGAGAACTATGGCTACACCTTC
CDR3 protein: CAWTKENYGYTF

D gene: -
clone size: -
J gene: TRBJ1-1
V gene: TRBV30
CDR3 DNA: TGTGCCTGGACCAGGGGAGGGACTGAAGCTTTCTTT
CDR3 protein: CAWTRGGTEAFF

D gene: -
clone size: -
J gene: TRBJ2-1
V gene: TRBV7-2
CDR3 DNA: TGTGCCACCGCCGGGACAAATTACAATGAGCAGTTCTTC
CDR3 protein: CATAGTNYNEQFF

D gene: TRBD1
clone size: -
J gene: TRBJ1-5
V gene: TRBV27
CDR3 DNA: TGTGCCAGCAGTCGACAGGGAGGCCAGCCCCAGCATTTT
CDR3 protein: CASSRQGGQPQHF

D gene: -
clone size: -
J gene: TRBJ2-3
V gene: TRBV27
CDR3 DNA: TGTGCCAGCAGGTGGACAGCCAGCACAGATACGCAGTATTTT
CDR3 protein: CASRWTASTDTQYF

D gene: TRBD2
clone size: -
J gene: TRBJ2-1
V gene: TRBV6-6
CDR3 DNA: TGTGCCAGTACCCCGACTAGCGGGGGGGATTTAGGTGAGCAGTTCTTC
CDR3 protein: CASTPTSGGDLGEQFF

D gene: -
clone size: -
J gene: TRBJ1-1
V gene: TRBV27
CDR3 DNA: TGTGCCAGCAGTCTACAGGGACCAGCTTTCTTT
CDR3 protein: CASSLQGPAFF

D gene: TRBD1
clone size: -
J gene: TRBJ1-5
V gene: TRBV5-6
CDR3 DNA: TGTGCCAGCAGCTTTACCGGGACAGGGGGCAATCAGCCCCAGCATTTT
CDR3 protein: CASSFTGTGGNQPQHF

D gene: -
clone size: few
J gene: TRBJ2-7
V gene: TRBV5-1
CDR3 DNA: TGCGCCAGCAGCTTAGGTGGGAGCTCCTACGAGCAGTACTTC
CDR3 protein: CASSLGGSSYEQYF

D gene: -
clone size: -
J gene: TRBJ1-1
V gene: TRBV6-5
CDR3 DNA: TGTGCCAGCAGGACCCGGACAGAATTAAACACTGAAGCTTTCTTT
CDR3 protein: CASRTRTELNTEAFF

D gene: TRBD2
clone size: -
J gene: TRBJ2-7
V gene: TRBV12-5
CDR3 DNA: TGTGCTAGTGGTCCCCATCCGGGACTAGCAAACGAGCAGTACTTC
CDR3 protein: CASGPHPGLANEQYF

D gene: TRBD2
clone size: once
J gene: TRBJ2-2
V gene: TRBV19
CDR3 DNA: TGTGCCAGTAGTAGAGCGGGACTGAACACCGGGGAGCTGTTTTTT
CDR3 protein: CASSRAGLNTGELFF

D gene: TRBD1
clone size: -
J gene: TRBJ1-1
V gene: TRBV2
CDR3 DNA: TGTGCCAGCAGTAAGGGACAGGGTAACACTGAAGCTTTCTTT
CDR3 protein: CASSKGQGNTEAFF

D gene: -
clone size: once
J gene: TRBJ1-4
V gene: TRBV7-6
CDR3 DNA: TGTGCCAGCAGCTATAATCCCCCCGAACAGTTTTCAACTAATGAAAAACTGTTTTTT
CDR3 protein: CASSYNPPEQFSTNEKLFF

D gene: -
clone size: -
J gene: TRBJ1-4
V gene: TRBV15
CDR3 DNA: TGTGCCACCAGCAGAGACTACAGCACTAATGAAAAACTGTTTTTT
CDR3 protein: CATSRDYSTNEKLFF

D gene: TRBD2
clone size: -
J gene: TRBJ2-7
V gene: TRBV2
CDR3 DNA: TGTGCCAGCAGTGAGGTTAGCGGGGGGACCTTATCCTACGAGCAGTACTTC
CDR3 protein: CASSEVSGGTLSYEQYF

D gene: -
clone size: -
J gene: TRBJ1-2
V gene: TRBV4-1
CDR3 DNA: TGCGCCAGCAGCCATCCCGGACAGTTCAATAGGAATGGCTACACCTTC
CDR3 protein: CASSHPGQFNRNGYTF

D gene: TRBD2
clone size: -
J gene: TRBJ2-2
V gene: TRBV4-2
CDR3 DNA: TGTGCCAGCAGCCAAGCAACTAGCGGGGGCCTGTATACCGGGGAGCTGTTTTTT
CDR3 protein: CASSQATSGGLYTGELFF

D gene: TRBD2
clone size: -
J gene: TRBJ2-7
V gene: TRBV30
CDR3 DNA: TGTGCCTGGAGTGCCACAACTAGCGGGTCTACCTACGAGCAGTACTTC
CDR3 protein: CAWSATTSGSTYEQYF

D gene: -
clone size: -
J gene: TRBJ2-1
V gene: TRBV10-1
CDR3 DNA: TGCGCCAGCAGTGATCGGAACAGGGTTGGGGATGAGCAGTTCTTC
CDR3 protein: CASSDRNRVGDEQFF

D gene: -
clone size: -
J gene: TRBJ1-2
V gene: TRBV5-8
CDR3 DNA: TGTGCCAGCAGCAGCTTAAAAAATTTACGTGGCTACACCTTC
CDR3 protein: CASSSLKNLRGYTF

D gene: TRBD2
clone size: -
J gene: TRBJ2-7
V gene: TRBV10-3
CDR3 DNA: TGTGCCATCAGAGGAAGGACTAGCGACTCCTACGAGCAGTACTTC
CDR3 protein: CAIRGRTSDSYEQYF

D gene: -
clone size: -
J gene: TRBJ1-2
V gene: TRBV28
CDR3 DNA: TGTGCCAGCAGTCCAAGCCGCGGGGTAGACTATGGCTACACCTTC
CDR3 protein: CASSPSRGVDYGYTF

D gene: -
clone size: -
J gene: TRBJ1-2
V gene: TRBV12-2
CDR3 DNA: TGTGCAAGTCGCTCAGAGGGGGGGGCAGGGACGTTATGCTATGGCTACACCTTC
CDR3 protein: CASRSEGGAGTLCYGYTF

D gene: TRBD2
clone size: -
J gene: TRBJ2-7
V gene: TRBV28
CDR3 DNA: TGTGCCAGCAAAATCGGACTAGCGGGAGGGCCAGGAAACGAGCAGTACTTC
CDR3 protein: CASKIGLAGGPGNEQYF

D gene: TRBD1
clone size: once
J gene: TRBJ2-1
V gene: TRBV6-5
CDR3 DNA: TGTGCCAGCAAAATGACAGGGGCAAAGGGTAATGAGCAGTTCTTC
CDR3 protein: CASKMTGAKGNEQFF

D gene: -
clone size: once
J gene: TRBJ2-3
V gene: TRBV7-3
CDR3 DNA: TGTGCCAGCGGGGGGGCGTGGACAGATACGCAGTATTTT
CDR3 protein: CASGGAWTDTQYF

D gene: -
clone size: -
J gene: TRBJ2-3
V gene: TRBV30
CDR3 DNA: TGTGCCTGGAGTGTAGACCAGGGGGGCATCACAGATACGCAGTATTTT
CDR3 protein: CAWSVDQGGITDTQYF

D gene: -
clone size: -
J gene: TRBJ2-2
V gene: TRBV7-3
CDR3 DNA: TGTGCCAGCAGCGTGACTAGTGGCGGTTACACCGGGGAGCTGTTTTTT
CDR3 protein: CASSVTSGGYTGELFF

D gene: TRBD1
clone size: once
J gene: TRBJ1-1
V gene: TRBV29-1
CDR3 DNA: TGCAGCGTTCTGCCCACAGGGGGGATAGGCACTGAAGCTTTCTTT
CDR3 protein: CSVLPTGGIGTEAFF

D gene: -
clone size: -
J gene: TRBJ1-1
V gene: TRBV5-6
CDR3 DNA: TGTGCCAGCAGCTTGAGGCAGGGAATCGGTGAGACTGAAGCTTTCTTT
CDR3 protein: CASSLRQGIGETEAFF

D gene: -
clone size: -
J gene: TRBJ1-2
V gene: TRBV29-1
CDR3 DNA: TGCAGCGTTCCATGGACAGACTATGGCTACACCTTC
CDR3 protein: CSVPWTDYGYTF

D gene: -
clone size: -
J gene: TRBJ2-3
V gene: TRBV18
CDR3 DNA: TGTGCCAGCTCACGGGCCCCCCGCAGGCCCGATACGCAGTATTTT
CDR3 protein: CASSRAPRRPDTQYF

D gene: TRBD1
clone size: -
J gene: TRBJ1-1
V gene: TRBV7-8
CDR3 DNA: TGTGCCAGCAGCTTAGCGCGGGGGGGACAGGGGGCGGCTGAAGCTTTCTTT
CDR3 protein: CASSLARGGQGAAEAFF

D gene: -
clone size: -
J gene: TRBJ1-2
V gene: TRBV19
CDR3 DNA: TGTGCCAGTAGTTCCCCCAACAGGGTTGACTATGGCTACACCTTC
CDR3 protein: CASSSPNRVDYGYTF

D gene: TRBD1
clone size: few
J gene: TRBJ1-2
V gene: TRBV6-1
CDR3 DNA: TGTGCCAGCAGTGACAGGGGGAACTATGGCTACACCTTC
CDR3 protein: CASSDRGNYGYTF

D gene: -
clone size: -
J gene: TRBJ2-1
V gene: TRBV6-1
CDR3 DNA: TGTGCCAGCAGATCAATCATTCCGACTGAGGAGCAGTTCTTC
CDR3 protein: CASRSIIPTEEQFF